A single sample gave rise to the 23 T cell receptor beta chains below, sequenced in a study of T cell responses to AZD1222 COVID-19 vaccine. Profiled with immunoSEQ multiplex PCR; TCRdb holds only in-frame clones, not every one. In the table there are approximately 91,000 clones, approximately 90% of which are singletons. The material sequenced was peripheral blood, taken 28 days after the second AZD1222 dose. The source is an adult who received the AZD1222 COVID-19 vaccine.

The chain uses TRBV7-9 and TRBJ2-2, with TRBD2 identical over 8 bases. Germline-derived CDR1 and CDR2 are SEHNR and FQNEAQ (reference sequence). The CDR3 extends over 14 amino acids. V gave up 7 bases and J gave up 1 base; unmatched junction bases: 2. CDR3 nucleotides: TGTGCCAGCACCGGGACTAGGAACACCGGGGAGCTGTTTTTT. It is translated as CASTGTRNTGELFF. Looking up the rest from reference TRBV7-9 and TRBJ2-2 gives the full variable domain: DTGVSQNPRHKITKRGQNVTFRCDPISEHNRLYWYRQTLGQGPEFLTYFQNEAQLEKSRLLSDRFSAERPKGSFSTLEIQRTEQGDSAMYLCASTGTRNTGELFFGEGSRLTVL.

The genes are TRBV9 and TRBJ2-2, with 8 bases fitting TRBD1. The CDR3 length is 16 residues. J was trimmed by 4 bases and V by 3 bases; bases with no gene match: 8. Per the germline V gene, CDR1 is SGDLS and CDR2 is YYNGEE. CDR3 residues: CASSGTGKSGTGELFF. The DNA for the CDR3 is TGTGCCAGCAGCGGGACAGGGAAAAGCGGCACCGGGGAGCTGTTTTTT.

CDR3 in DNA: TGTGCCAGCAGTTCCGGCAGGACCAACTATGGCTACACCTTC. Translating it yields CASSSGRTNYGYTF. V usage is TRBV6-5 and J usage is TRBJ1-2; D is undetermined. The germline V gene has CDR1 MNHEY and CDR2 SVGAGI. Trimming removed 4 bases from V and 2 bases from J, with 11 bases in between. This CDR3 comprises 14 residues.

The V and J genes are TRBV19 and TRBJ1-1, with TRBD1 as a possible D gene (5 bases). This CDR3 spans 15 amino acids. Trimming took 4 bases from V and 7 from J, leaving 19 bases between them. Germline-derived CDR1 and CDR2 are LNHDA and SQIVND (reference sequence). This chain's CDR3 is CASSRMTWGGGEAFF. The DNA for the CDR3 is TGTGCCAGTAGTAGAATGACATGGGGTGGGGGTGAAGCTTTCTTT.

The V gene is TRBV3-1 (or the pseudogene TRBV3-2), the J gene TRBJ2-7; 7 bases align to TRBD1. CDR3 length: 14 amino acids. J was trimmed by 3 bases and V by 3 bases; bases with no gene match: 5. CDR1 is LGHDT, CDR2 YNNKEL, per germline (reference sequence). CDR3 protein: CASSQKGQSYEQYF. CDR3 sequence (DNA): TGTGCCAGCAGCCAGAAGGGACAGAGCTACGAGCAGTACTTC.

V gene TRBV5-1 combines with J gene TRBJ2-2, with a possible D match to TRBD2 (7 bases). The CDR3 has 17 amino acids. Germline values: CDR1 SGHRS, CDR2 YFSETQ. Trimming shortened V by 0 bases and J by 4 bases, and 16 bases separated the two germline ends. The CDR3 reads CASSLAGGRGSTGELFF. For the CDR3, the DNA is TGCGCCAGCAGCTTGGCCGGGGGGCGTGGATCCACCGGGGAGCTGTTTTTT.

The rearrangement uses TRBV7-2 and TRBJ2-7; D remains ambiguous. V was pared by 5 bases and J by 0 bases, with 8 bases between. Germline V gives CDR1 SGHTA, CDR2 FQGNSA. The CDR3 extends over 13 amino acids. The CDR3 DNA reads TGTGCCAGCAGCCTCCTGGACTCCTACGAGCAGTACTTC. It yields the protein CASSLLDSYEQYF.

The V call is TRBV7-2, the J call TRBJ2-7, with TRBD2 matching over 7 bases. J gave up 5 bases and V 2 bases, and 9 bases lay outside the gene matches. Germline V lookup: CDR1 SGHTA, CDR2 FQGNSA. The CDR3 covers 15 residues. CDR3 residues: CASSLKGGSRDEQYF. CDR3 nucleotides: TGTGCCAGCAGCTTAAAGGGCGGGAGCCGCGACGAGCAGTACTTC.

The chain is built from TRBV19 and TRBJ1-5; tentatively, D is TRBD1 (5 bases). Trimming stripped 5 bases from V and 9 bases from J, with 20 bases between. The germline CDR1 and CDR2 sequences are LNHDA and SQIVND (reference sequence). The CDR3 length is 15 residues. Here the CDR3 reads CASSPQGWAGAPQHF. The CDR3, as DNA: TGTGCCAGTAGTCCCCAGGGATGGGCCGGGGCGCCCCAGCATTTT.

The chain combines TRBV7-2 with TRBJ2-7; the D gene is possibly TRBD1 (5 bases). V shed 0 bases and J shed 5 bases, with 8 bases lying between them. The CDR3 covers 13 residues. CDR1 and CDR2 from the germline V gene are SGHTA and FQGNSA. CDR3 amino acids: CASSLAPGHEQYF. CDR3 bases: TGTGCCAGCAGCTTAGCCCCAGGGCACGAGCAGTACTTC. Full variable domain (remainder filled in from reference TRBV7-2 and TRBJ2-7): GAGVSQSPSNKVTEKGKDVELRCDPISGHTALYWYRQSLGQGLEFLIYFQGNSAPDKSGLPSDRFSAERTGGSVSTLTIQRTQQEDSAVYLCASSLAPGHEQYFGPGTRLTVT.

The chain couples TRBV6-5 to TRBJ1-1; D uncertain. The ends were cut back, 6 bases at V and 4 bases at J, with 9 bases in the middle. The CDR3 runs to 12 residues. Germline CDR1 MNHEY, CDR2 SVGAGI. CDR3 sequence reads: CASRVESTEAFF. The DNA for the CDR3 is TGTGCCAGCAGGGTGGAGAGCACTGAAGCTTTCTTT.

V usage is TRBV5-8 and J usage is TRBJ1-4, with 7 bases fitting TRBD1. The length of the CDR3 is 15 residues. Unmatched junction bases numbered 6, after V lost 2 bases and J lost 5 bases. The germline V gene has CDR1 SGHTS and CDR2 YDEGEE. CDR3: CASSFLDRINEKLFF. The CDR3, as DNA: TGTGCCAGCAGCTTCTTGGACAGGATAAATGAAAAACTGTTTTTT. Based on the CDR3 plus reference TRBV5-8 and TRBJ1-4, the full variable domain is EAGVTQSPTHLIKTRGQQATLRCSPISGHTSVYWYQQALGLGLQFLLWYDEGEERNRGNFPPRFSGRQFPNYSSELNVNALELEDSALYLCASSFLDRINEKLFFGSGTQLSVL.

This chain links TRBV6-1 with TRBJ2-7; 7 bases agree with TRBD2. CDR1 is MNHNS and CDR2 is SASEGT in the germline V gene. This CDR3 comprises 15 residues. V lost 3 bases and J lost 3; bases outside the gene matches: 8. CDR3 sequence: CASSESGTTGYEQYF. The CDR3 coding sequence is TGTGCCAGCAGTGAGTCGGGGACTACTGGCTACGAGCAGTACTTC.

The CDR3 spells CAIQGFGYGYTF. The CDR3 coding sequence is TGTGCCATACAGGGTTTCGGGTATGGCTACACCTTC. The rearrangement uses TRBV28 and TRBJ1-2; the D gene is possibly TRBD1 (6 bases). V was trimmed by 10 bases and J by 5 bases, leaving 14 bases between them. Germline lookup yields CDR1 MDHEN and CDR2 SYDVKM. CDR3 length: 12 residues.

V is TRBV28 and J is TRBJ2-7; TRBD1 matches 7 bases. The CDR3 has 15 residues. CDR1 and CDR2 (germline): MDHEN, SYDVKM. Losses at the gene ends were 6 bases for V and 0 bases for J; bases not matched to a gene: 8. The CDR3 loop is CASRYGQAGSYEQYF. CDR3 nucleotides: TGTGCCAGCAGATACGGACAGGCCGGCTCCTACGAGCAGTACTTC.

This chain links TRBV11-2 with TRBJ1-1, with 7 bases fitting TRBD1. The V gene end was trimmed by 1 base and the J gene end by 8 bases; junction bases not matched to a gene: 4. The CDR3 spans 13 residues. Germline V gene data show CDR1 as SGHAT and CDR2 as FQNNGV. CDR3 loop: CASSLAGQKEAFF. As DNA, the CDR3 is TGTGCCAGCAGCTTAGCGGGACAGAAGGAAGCTTTCTTT. Full variable domain (outside the CDR3, taken from reference TRBV11-2 and TRBJ1-1): EAGVAQSPRYKIIEKRQSVAFWCNPISGHATLYWYQQILGQGPKLLIQFQNNGVVDDSQLPKDRFSAERLKGVDSTLKIQPAKLEDSAVYLCASSLAGQKEAFFGQGTRLTVV.

The CDR3: CASSIVGGQVLYNEQFF. The CDR3 DNA reads as TGTGCCAGTAGTATAGTAGGAGGACAGGTCCTCTACAATGAGCAGTTCTTC. V usage is TRBV19 and J usage is TRBJ2-1; 7 bases are shared with TRBD1. After removal of 1 base from V and 3 bases from J, the junction contained 9 bases not matched to a gene. This CDR3 comprises 17 residues. The V gene's germline CDR1 is LNHDA and CDR2 SQIVND (reference sequence).

The rearrangement joins TRBV12-3 or TRBV12-4 to TRBJ2-7, with 9 bases that match TRBD1. The CDR3 is 13 residues long. With V trimmed by 6 bases and J by 6 bases, 6 bases remained unmatched. In nucleotides, the CDR3 is TGTGCCAGCAGCCCGGGACAGGGAACCGAGCAGTACTTC. Amino acid sequence: CASSPGQGTEQYF.

This clone turned up a few times. The genes are TRBV4-1 and TRBJ2-1, with 8 bases that match TRBD2. The V segment lost 4 bases and the J segment 1 base; nucleotides outside the gene matches: 6. The CDR3 is made up of 16 amino acids. Germline values: CDR1 MGHRA, CDR2 YSYEKL. The CDR3 sequence is CASSPGGGRSYNEQFF. Here the CDR3 DNA reads TGCGCCAGCAGCCCAGGAGGCGGGAGGTCCTACAATGAGCAGTTCTTC.

The chain combines TRBV28 with TRBJ2-1, with 7 positions matching TRBD2. Trimming removed 3 bases from V and 2 bases from J; junction bases left unmatched: 7. The CDR3 is made up of 16 amino acids. CDR1 is MDHEN and CDR2 is SYDVKM in the germline V gene. The DNA for the CDR3 is TGTGCCAGCAGTTTTGGGGCGGGAGCCACCTACAATGAGCAGTTCTTC. Its translation is CASSFGAGATYNEQFF.

The chain uses TRBV18 and TRBJ1-1; D remains ambiguous. This CDR3 is built from 14 residues. Per the germline V gene, CDR1 is KGHSH and CDR2 is LQKENI. Trimming stripped 6 bases from V and 2 bases from J, with 13 bases between. The CDR3 DNA is TGTGCCAGCTCTAACTCGGGTGGTAACACTGAAGCTTTCTTT. Protein product: CASSNSGGNTEAFF.

This chain connects TRBV7-9 to TRBJ1-4, with 10 nucleotides matching TRBD1. CDR1 and CDR2 (germline): SEHNR, FQNEAQ (reference sequence). The length of the CDR3 is 16 residues. The V gene end was trimmed by 9 bases and the J gene end by 3 bases; junction bases not matched to a gene: 10. CDR3 residues: CASTRDRGLANEKLFF. CDR3 nucleotide sequence: TGTGCCAGTACCCGGGACAGGGGTTTGGCTAATGAAAAACTGTTTTTT. The full variable domain, completed using reference TRBV7-9 and TRBJ1-4, is DTGVSQNPRHKITKRGQNVTFRCDPISEHNRLYWYRQTLGQGPEFLTYFQNEAQLEKSRLLSDRFSAERPKGSFSTLEIQRTEQGDSAMYLCASTRDRGLANEKLFFGSGTQLSVL.

The rearrangement links TRBV5-4 to TRBJ2-7; 10 bases fit TRBD2. In germline, CDR1 is SGHNT, CDR2 YYREEE (reference sequence). V shed 2 bases, J shed 2 bases, and the junction held 7 bases outside the gene matches. This CDR3 region has 16 residues. This CDR3 reads CASSLKFTSGTYEQYF. The CDR3 DNA sequence: TGTGCCAGCAGCTTAAAGTTTACTAGCGGGACCTACGAGCAGTACTTC.